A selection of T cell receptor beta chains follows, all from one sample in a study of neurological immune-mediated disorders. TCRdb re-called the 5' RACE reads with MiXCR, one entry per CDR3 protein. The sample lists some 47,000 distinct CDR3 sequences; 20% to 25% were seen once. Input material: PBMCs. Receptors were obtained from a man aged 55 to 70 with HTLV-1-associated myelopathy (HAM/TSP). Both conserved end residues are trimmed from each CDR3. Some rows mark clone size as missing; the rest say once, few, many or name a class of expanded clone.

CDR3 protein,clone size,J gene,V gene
ASSLGQGEKLF,many,TRBJ1-4,TRBV5-1
ASSLPLSGTETQY,many,TRBJ2-5,TRBV5-1
SVERQPGETQY,many,TRBJ2-5,TRBV29-1
ATTKGDLRGSYEQY,many,TRBJ2-7,TRBV5-1
ASSKVRELDGYT,few,TRBJ1-2,TRBV21-1
ASSFATGTTYTDTQY,many,TRBJ2-3,TRBV5-1
ASSNLPEETQY,many,TRBJ2-5,TRBV27
ASSLGPGSKFSYNEQF,many,TRBJ2-1,TRBV5-1
ASSPTRGQGATDTQY,NA,TRBJ2-3,TRBV18
AISEWENTGELF,many,TRBJ2-2,TRBV10-3
ASSWTEAVTQY,many,TRBJ2-5,TRBV2
ASSLVEGANTGELF,many,TRBJ2-2,TRBV5-1
ASSFGGPGGYEQY,NA,TRBJ2-7,TRBV27
ASSPSTGTGGSATNEKLF,once,TRBJ1-4,TRBV7-9
ASSPSRPSPHGYT,many,TRBJ1-2,TRBV28